This T cell receptor (beta chain) was captured in a study of T cell responses to AZD1222 COVID-19 vaccine. Study results and limitations: Donors skewed white British and female; clonal diversity was possibly underestimated.

Trimming removed 4 bases from V and 6 bases from J, with 13 bases in between. The germline gives CDR1 LGHDT, CDR2 YNNKEL (reference sequence). The CDR3 totals 13 residues. Here immunoSEQ multiplex PCR was the method, and the copy in TCRdb shows in-frame clones only, minus some. The data contain about 99,000 clones, 90% of them seen just once; the ten biggest clones take up around 4.8%. Concerning this clone itself: Antigen: not known.

This chain joins TRBV3-1 (or the pseudogene TRBV3-2) and TRBJ2-7, with D perhaps TRBD1 (5 bases). The source material was peripheral blood, sampled on day 0 of AZD1222 vaccination. The TCR was taken from an adult in good health. CDR3 in DNA: TGTGCCAGCAGCCCTCCGCAGGGTAGCGAGCAGTACTTC. Amino acids: CASSPPQGSEQYF.